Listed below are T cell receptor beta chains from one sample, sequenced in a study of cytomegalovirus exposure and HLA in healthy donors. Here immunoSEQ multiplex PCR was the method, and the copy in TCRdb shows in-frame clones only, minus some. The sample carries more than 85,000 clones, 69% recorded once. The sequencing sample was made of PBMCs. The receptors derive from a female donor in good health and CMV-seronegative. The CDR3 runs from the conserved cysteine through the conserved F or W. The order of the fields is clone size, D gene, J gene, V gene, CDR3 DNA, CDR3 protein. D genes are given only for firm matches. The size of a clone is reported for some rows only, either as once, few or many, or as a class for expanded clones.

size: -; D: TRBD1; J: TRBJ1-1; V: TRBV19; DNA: TGTGCCAGTAGTCTAAGGATGACAGGGGCGACAGGTGAAGCTTTCTTT; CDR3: CASSLRMTGATGEAFF
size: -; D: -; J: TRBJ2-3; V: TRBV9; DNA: TGTGCCAGCAGCGTAGCTCCAGGGGTGGGTACAGATACGCAGTATTTT; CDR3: CASSVAPGVGTDTQYF
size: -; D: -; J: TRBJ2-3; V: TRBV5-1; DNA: TGCGCCAGCAGCTTGCACGGTAGCACAGATACGCAGTATTTT; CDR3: CASSLHGSTDTQYF
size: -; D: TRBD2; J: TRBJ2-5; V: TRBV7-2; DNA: TGTGCCAGCAGCCCCGGGACTGGGCGGGGGGATCGGGAGACCCAGTACTTC; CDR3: CASSPGTGRGDRETQYF
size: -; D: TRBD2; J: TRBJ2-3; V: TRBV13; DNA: TGTGCCAGCAGCTCTATCCAGCGGGGGAAATCTAGCACAGATACGCAGTATTTT; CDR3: CASSSIQRGKSSTDTQYF
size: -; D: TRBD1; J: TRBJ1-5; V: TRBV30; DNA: TGTGCCTGGGGGACAGGGGGCAATCGGCCCCAGCATTTT; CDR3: CAWGTGGNRPQHF
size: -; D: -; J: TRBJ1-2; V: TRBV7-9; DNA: TGTGCCAGCAGCTTTGGGCCCGGCAACTATGGCTACACCTTC; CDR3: CASSFGPGNYGYTF
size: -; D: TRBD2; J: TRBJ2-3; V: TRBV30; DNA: TGTGCCTGGAGGATAGCGGGGGTTTATAGCACAGATACGCAGTATTTT; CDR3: CAWRIAGVYSTDTQYF
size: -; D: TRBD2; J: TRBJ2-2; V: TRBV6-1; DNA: TGTGCCAGCAGTGACTTAGCGGGGGGGCTTGGCGGGGAGCTGTTTTTT; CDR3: CASSDLAGGLGGELFF
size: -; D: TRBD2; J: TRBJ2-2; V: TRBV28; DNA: TGTGCCAGCAGTTTAGGCGGGACTATCGGTCGCGGGGAGCTGTTTTTT; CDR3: CASSLGGTIGRGELFF
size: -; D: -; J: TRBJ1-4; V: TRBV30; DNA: TGTGCCTGGAGGGTACTTGGGGGCTCGGGTGAAAAACTGTTTTTT; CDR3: CAWRVLGGSGEKLFF
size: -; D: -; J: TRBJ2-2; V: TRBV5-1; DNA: TGCGCCAGCGGCCTGACGATAGGGGGACCCGGGGAGCTGTTTTTT; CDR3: CASGLTIGGPGELFF
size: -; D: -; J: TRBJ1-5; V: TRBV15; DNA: TGTGCCACCAGCAGAGGGCTACAGGGTTATCAGCCCCAGCATTTT; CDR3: CATSRGLQGYQPQHF
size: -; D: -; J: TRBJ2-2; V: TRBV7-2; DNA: TGTGCCAGCAGCTCTCAGTCCGGGGAGCTGTTTTTT; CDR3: CASSSQSGELFF
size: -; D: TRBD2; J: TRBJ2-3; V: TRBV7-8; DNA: TGTGCCAGCAGCATTAGCGGGAGCAAGGGGGATACGCAGTATTTT; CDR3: CASSISGSKGDTQYF
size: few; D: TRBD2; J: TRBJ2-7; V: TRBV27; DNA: TGTGCCAGCAGTTACCGGACTAGCGGGGCCTACGAGCAGTACTTC; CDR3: CASSYRTSGAYEQYF
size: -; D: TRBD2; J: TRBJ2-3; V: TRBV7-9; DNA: TGTGCCAGCAGCCCTTCTAGCGGGGACACAGATACGCAGTATTTT; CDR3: CASSPSSGDTDTQYF
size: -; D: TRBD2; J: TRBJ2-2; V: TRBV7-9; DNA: TGTGCCAGCAGCCCAAGCGGGAGGAACACCGGGGAGCTGTTTTTT; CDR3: CASSPSGRNTGELFF
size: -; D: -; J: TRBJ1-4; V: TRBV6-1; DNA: TGTGCCAGCAGTGACAGTAGGGGTAGTAATGAAAAACTGTTTTTT; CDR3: CASSDSRGSNEKLFF
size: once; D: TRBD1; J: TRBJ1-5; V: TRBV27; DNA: TGTGCCAGCAGTTTAGGGCCGATGAGAAGGGGGCGCCGCAATCAGCCCCAGCATTTT; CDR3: CASSLGPMRRGRRNQPQHF
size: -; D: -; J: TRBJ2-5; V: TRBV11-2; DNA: TGTGCCAGCAGCTTATATTTGGGGAGGGAGACCCAGTACTTC; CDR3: CASSLYLGRETQYF
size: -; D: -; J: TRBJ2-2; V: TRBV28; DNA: TGTGCCAGCAGTACCGGGACTCAGGACACCGGGGAGCTGTTTTTT; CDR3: CASSTGTQDTGELFF
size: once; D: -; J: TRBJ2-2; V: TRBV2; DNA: TGTGCCAGCAATGGGCGGGATGACACCGGGGAGCTGTTTTTT; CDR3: CASNGRDDTGELFF
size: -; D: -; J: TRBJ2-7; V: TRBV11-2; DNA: TGTGCCAGCAGCTTAGAGAGTGCCGGCGAGCAGTACTTC; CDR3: CASSLESAGEQYF
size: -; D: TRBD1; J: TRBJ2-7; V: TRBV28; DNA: TGTGCCAGCAGTCCTCCGGGACAGGGGTCTTACGAGCAGTACTTC; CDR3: CASSPPGQGSYEQYF
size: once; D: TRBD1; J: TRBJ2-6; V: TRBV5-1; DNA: TGCGCCAGCAGCACTCTACAGGGGGCTGGGGCCAACGTCCTGACTTTC; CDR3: CASSTLQGAGANVLTF
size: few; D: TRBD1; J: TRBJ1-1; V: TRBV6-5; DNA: TGTGCCAGCAGACGACAGGGGCGGAACACTGAAGCTTTCTTT; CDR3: CASRRQGRNTEAFF
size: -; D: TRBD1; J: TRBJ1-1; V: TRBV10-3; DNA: TGTGCCATCAGTGAGTCGAGGCAGGGGGGTTCTGAAGCTTTCTTT; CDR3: CAISESRQGGSEAFF
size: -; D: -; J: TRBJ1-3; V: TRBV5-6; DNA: TGTGCCAGCAGCTCGCCCCCGAGCTCTGGAAACACCATATATTTT; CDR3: CASSSPPSSGNTIYF
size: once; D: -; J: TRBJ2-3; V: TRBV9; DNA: TGTGCCAGCAGCGTAGTAGCCAACACAGATACGCAGTATTTT; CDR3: CASSVVANTDTQYF
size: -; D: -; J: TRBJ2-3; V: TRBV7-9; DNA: TGTGCCAGCAGCTTAGACAGGACAGATACGCAGTATTTT; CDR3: CASSLDRTDTQYF
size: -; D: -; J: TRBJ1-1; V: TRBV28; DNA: TGTGCCAGCAGCCCAGACAGCCTGAACACTGAAGCTTTCTTT; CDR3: CASSPDSLNTEAFF
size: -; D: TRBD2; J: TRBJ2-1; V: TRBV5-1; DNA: TGCGCCAGCAGCCGGACTAGCGGGAGTACCCACAATGAGCAGTTCTTC; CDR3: CASSRTSGSTHNEQFF
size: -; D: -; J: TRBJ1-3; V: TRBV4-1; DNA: TGCGCCAGCAGCCAAGGTCGACTGGGAAACACCATATATTTT; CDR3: CASSQGRLGNTIYF
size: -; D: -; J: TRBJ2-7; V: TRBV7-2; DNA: TGTGCCAGCAGCTTAAATTCCCTCGAGCAGTACTTC; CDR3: CASSLNSLEQYF
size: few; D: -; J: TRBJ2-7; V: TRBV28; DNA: TGTGCCAGCAGGGGGGGGGCCAGGTCAAGGTACGAGCAGTACTTC; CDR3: CASRGGARSRYEQYF
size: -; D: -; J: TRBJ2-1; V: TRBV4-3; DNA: TGCGCCAGCAGCCAAGATACCAGGCTTGTTGAGCAGTTCTTC; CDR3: CASSQDTRLVEQFF
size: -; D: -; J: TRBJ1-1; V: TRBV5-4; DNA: TGTGCCAGCAGCTTGGAAGGGAGGCACACTGAAGCTTTCTTT; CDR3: CASSLEGRHTEAFF
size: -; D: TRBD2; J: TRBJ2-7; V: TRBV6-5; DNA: TGTGCCAGCAGCCTAAGCGGGAGGAACTACGAGCAGTACTTC; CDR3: CASSLSGRNYEQYF
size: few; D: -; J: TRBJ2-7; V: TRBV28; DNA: TGTGCCAGCCCCCTAGACTACGAGCAGTACTTC; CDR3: CASPLDYEQYF
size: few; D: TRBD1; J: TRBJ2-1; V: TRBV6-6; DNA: TGTGCCAGCAGTCACATACAGGGGCCCCGTCATGAGCAGTTCTTC; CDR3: CASSHIQGPRHEQFF
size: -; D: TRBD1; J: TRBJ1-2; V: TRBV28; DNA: TGTGCCAGCAGTTCCGGACAGGCGGCTAGTGGCTACACCTTC; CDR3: CASSSGQAASGYTF
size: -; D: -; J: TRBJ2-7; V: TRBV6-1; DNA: TGTGCCAGCCTGGGGGCCCAGGGCTACGAGCAGTACTTC; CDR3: CASLGAQGYEQYF
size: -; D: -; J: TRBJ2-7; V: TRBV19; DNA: TGTGCCAGTAGTGGAGAGGTAGGGAGCTCCTACGAGCAGTACTTC; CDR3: CASSGEVGSSYEQYF
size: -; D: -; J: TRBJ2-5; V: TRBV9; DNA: TGTGCCAGCAGCGCACAAGAGACCCAGTACTTC; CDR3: CASSAQETQYF
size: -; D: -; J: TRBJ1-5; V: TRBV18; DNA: TGTGCCAGCTCACCGATGGAGGGGGGGAATCAGCCCCAGCATTTT; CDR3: CASSPMEGGNQPQHF
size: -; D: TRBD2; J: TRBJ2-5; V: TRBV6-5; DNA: TGTGCCAGCAGTCCTGTAAGCGGGAGGGGAGAGACCCAGTACTTC; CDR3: CASSPVSGRGETQYF